Reported below is one TCR beta chain. Its cognate antigen is unknown. This record comes from a study of shared clonotypes between healthy human individuals. Notes on the study in general: Generation of non-shared clonotypes was less probable than generation of clonotypes shared by all four donors. A generally larger estimated richness was seen in naive subsets than in memory subsets.

CD45RO-negative cells were positively selected for CCR7, leaving out terminally differentiated effector memory CD45RA+ cells. It was about 210 ng DNA, 30,000 or so T cell genomes, that sorted-subset replicate PCRs used. Clones were sequenced by immunoSEQ multiplex PCR, and TCRdb holds only the in-frame ones, with some missing. Of over 2 million clones listed, around 96% are singletons. Trimming took off 4 bases at V and 6 bases at J, with 16 bases between the two ends. The CDR3 is 14 residues long. From germline, CDR1 is SEHNR and CDR2 FQNEAQ (reference sequence). This rearrangement joins TRBV7-9 to TRBJ2-7; a weak D match, TRBD1 (6 bases). The receptor comes from a man between 18 and 29 years old in good health. Sequences were obtained from naive CD8+ T cells sorted from blood. The CDR3 is CASSSPNRELEQYF. DNA for the CDR3: TGTGCCAGCAGCTCCCCCAACAGGGAGCTCGAGCAGTACTTC.